This T cell receptor beta chain was recovered during a study of shared clonotypes between healthy human individuals. As for the study in general: Per donor, three plates held CD4 naive cells, three held CD4 memory, two held CD8 naive and one held CD8 memory. Study results and caveats: Sharing across four donors was highest in naive CD4 (approximately 5%) and lowest in memory CD8 (about 0.4%). Among non-shared clonotypes, generation probabilities were lower than among those shared by all four donors.

The germline gives CDR1 SGHVS, CDR2 FNYEAQ. V was shortened by 1 base and J by 1 base, with 1 base between the two germline ends. This CDR3 is 13 amino acids long. This was a deep-level run. TCRdb's table, derived via immunoSEQ multiplex PCR, lists solely in-frame clones and lacks some. The data show about 510,000 clones, approximately 95% seen once. Comment on this clone: Its antigen remains unknown.

The sample comprised naive CD4+ T cells sorted from blood. Subset specified: CD45RA+ positively selected. The chain employs TRBV7-6 and TRBJ2-2; D is ambiguous. This TCR came from a woman aged 25-40 years in good health. CDR3 in DNA: TGTGCCAGCAGCTTAGAGAACACCGGGGAGCTGTTTTTT. It codes for CASSLENTGELFF.